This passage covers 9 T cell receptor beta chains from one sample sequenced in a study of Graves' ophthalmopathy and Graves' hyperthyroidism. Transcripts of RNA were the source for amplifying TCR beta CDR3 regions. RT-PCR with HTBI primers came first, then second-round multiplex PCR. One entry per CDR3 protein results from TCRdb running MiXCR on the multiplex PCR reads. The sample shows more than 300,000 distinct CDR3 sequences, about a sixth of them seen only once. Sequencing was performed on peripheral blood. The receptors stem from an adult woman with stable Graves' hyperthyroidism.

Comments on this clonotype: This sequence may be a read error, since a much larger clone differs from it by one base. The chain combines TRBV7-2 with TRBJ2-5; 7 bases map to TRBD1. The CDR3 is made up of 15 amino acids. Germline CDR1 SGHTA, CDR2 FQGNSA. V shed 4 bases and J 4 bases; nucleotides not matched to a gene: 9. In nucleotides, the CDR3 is TGTGCCAGCAGCTCGACCGGGACAGAAAGAGAGACCCAGTACTTC. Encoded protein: CASSSTGTERETQYF.

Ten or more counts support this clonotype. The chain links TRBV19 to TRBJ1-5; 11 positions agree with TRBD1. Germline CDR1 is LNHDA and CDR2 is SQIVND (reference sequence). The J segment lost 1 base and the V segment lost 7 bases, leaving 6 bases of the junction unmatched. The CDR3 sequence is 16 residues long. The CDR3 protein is CASKDRGRVSNQPQHF. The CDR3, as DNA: TGTGCCAGTAAGGACAGGGGGCGAGTAAGCAATCAGCCCCAGCATTTT.

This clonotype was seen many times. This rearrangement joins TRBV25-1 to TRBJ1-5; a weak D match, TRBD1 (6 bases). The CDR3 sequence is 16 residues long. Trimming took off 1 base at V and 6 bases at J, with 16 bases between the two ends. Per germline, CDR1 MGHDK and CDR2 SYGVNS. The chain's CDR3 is CASSESRGSLGQPQHF. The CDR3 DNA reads TGTGCCAGCAGTGAATCCAGGGGAAGCTTGGGTCAGCCCCAGCATTTT.

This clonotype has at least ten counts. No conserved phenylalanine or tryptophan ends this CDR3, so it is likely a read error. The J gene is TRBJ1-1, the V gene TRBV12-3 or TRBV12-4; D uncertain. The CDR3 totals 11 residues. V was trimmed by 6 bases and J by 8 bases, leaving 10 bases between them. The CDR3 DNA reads TGTGCCAGCAGAACGAGCGCAGAAGCTTTCTAT. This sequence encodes CASRTSAEAFY.

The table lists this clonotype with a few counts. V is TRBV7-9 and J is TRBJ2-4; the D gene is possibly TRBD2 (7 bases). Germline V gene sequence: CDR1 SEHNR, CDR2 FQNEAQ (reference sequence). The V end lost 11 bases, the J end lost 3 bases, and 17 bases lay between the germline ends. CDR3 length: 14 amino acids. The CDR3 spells CALGGGIDKNIQYF. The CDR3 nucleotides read TGTGCCCTAGGGGGGGGCATCGACAAAAACATTCAGTACTTC. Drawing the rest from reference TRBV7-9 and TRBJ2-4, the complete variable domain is DTGVSQNPRHKITKRGQNVTFRCDPISEHNRLYWYRQTLGQGPEFLTYFQNEAQLEKSRLLSDRFSAERPKGSFSTLEIQRTEQGDSAMYLCALGGGIDKNIQYFGAGTRLSVL.

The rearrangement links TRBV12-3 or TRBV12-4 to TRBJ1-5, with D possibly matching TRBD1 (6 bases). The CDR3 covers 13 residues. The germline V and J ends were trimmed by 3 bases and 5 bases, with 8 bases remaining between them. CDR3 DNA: TGTGCCAGCAGTTTCTGGACAGATCAGCCCCAGCATTTT. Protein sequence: CASSFWTDQPQHF.

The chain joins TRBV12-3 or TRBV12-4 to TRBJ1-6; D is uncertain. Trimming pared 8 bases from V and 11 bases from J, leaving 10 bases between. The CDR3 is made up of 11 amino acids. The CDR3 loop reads CASGPLAPLHF. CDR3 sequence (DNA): TGTGCCAGCGGCCCCCTAGCACCCCTCCACTTT.

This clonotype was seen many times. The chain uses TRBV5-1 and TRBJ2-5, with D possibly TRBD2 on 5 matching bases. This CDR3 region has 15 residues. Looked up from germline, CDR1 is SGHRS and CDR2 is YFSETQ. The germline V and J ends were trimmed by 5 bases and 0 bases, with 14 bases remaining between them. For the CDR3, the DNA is TGCGCCAGCAGTGTGACTCCGGGGAACCAAGAGACCCAGTACTTC. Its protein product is CASSVTPGNQETQYF.

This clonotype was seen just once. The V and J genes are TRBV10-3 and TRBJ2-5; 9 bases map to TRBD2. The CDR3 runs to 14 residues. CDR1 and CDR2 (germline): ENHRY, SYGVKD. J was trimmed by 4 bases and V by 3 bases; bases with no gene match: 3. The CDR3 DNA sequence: TGTGCCATCAGTGATAGCGGGAGTGGAGAGACCCAGTACTTC. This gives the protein CAISDSGSGETQYF.